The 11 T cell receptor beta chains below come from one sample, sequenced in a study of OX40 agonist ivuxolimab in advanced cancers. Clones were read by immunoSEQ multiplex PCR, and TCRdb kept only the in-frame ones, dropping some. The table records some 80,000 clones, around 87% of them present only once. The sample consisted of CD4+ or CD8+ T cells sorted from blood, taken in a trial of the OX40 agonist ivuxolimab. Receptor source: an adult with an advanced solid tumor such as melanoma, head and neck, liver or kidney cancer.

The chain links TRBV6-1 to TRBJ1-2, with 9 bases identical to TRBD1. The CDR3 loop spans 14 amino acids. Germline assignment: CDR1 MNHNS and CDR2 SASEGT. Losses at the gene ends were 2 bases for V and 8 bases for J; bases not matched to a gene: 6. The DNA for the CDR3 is TGTGCCAGCAGTGAACAGGGACAGGGATTCGGCTACACCTTC. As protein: CASSEQGQGFGYTF.

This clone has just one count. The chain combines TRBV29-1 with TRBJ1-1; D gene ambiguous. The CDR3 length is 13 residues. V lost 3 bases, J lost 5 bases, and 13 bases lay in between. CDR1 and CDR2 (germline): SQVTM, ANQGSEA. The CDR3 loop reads CSVDILFNTEAFF. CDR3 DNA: TGCAGCGTTGATATACTTTTCAATACTGAAGCTTTCTTT.

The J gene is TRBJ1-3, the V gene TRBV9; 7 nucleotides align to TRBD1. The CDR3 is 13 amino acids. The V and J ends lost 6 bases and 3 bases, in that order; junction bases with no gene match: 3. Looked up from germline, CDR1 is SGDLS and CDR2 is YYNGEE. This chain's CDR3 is CASTTGYGNTIYF. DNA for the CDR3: TGTGCCAGCACGACAGGGTATGGAAACACCATATATTTT.

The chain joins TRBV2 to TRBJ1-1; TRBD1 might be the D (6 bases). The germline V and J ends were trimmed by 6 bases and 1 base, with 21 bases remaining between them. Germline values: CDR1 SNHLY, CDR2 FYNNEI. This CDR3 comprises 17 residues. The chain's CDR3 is CASSRESFTTGNTEAFF. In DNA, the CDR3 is TGTGCCAGCAGCCGAGAGAGTTTTACGACAGGGAACACTGAAGCTTTCTTT.

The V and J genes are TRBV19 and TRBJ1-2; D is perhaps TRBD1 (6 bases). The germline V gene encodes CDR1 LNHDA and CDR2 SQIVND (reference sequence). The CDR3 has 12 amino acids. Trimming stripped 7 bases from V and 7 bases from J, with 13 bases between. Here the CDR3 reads CASTADSGGYTF. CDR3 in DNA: TGTGCCAGTACGGCGGACAGTGGTGGCTACACCTTC.

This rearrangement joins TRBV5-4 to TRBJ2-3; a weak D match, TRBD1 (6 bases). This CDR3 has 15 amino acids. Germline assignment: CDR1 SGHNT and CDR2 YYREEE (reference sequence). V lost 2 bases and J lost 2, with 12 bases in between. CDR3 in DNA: TGTGCCAGCAGCTTTGGCAGGGGTGACACAGATACGCAGTATTTT. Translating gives CASSFGRGDTDTQYF. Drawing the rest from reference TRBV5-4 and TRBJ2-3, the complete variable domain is ETGVTQSPTHLIKTRGQQVTLRCSSQSGHNTVSWYQQALGQGPQFIFQYYREEENGRGNFPPRFSGLQFPNYSSELNVNALELDDSALYLCASSFGRGDTDTQYFGPGTRLTVL.

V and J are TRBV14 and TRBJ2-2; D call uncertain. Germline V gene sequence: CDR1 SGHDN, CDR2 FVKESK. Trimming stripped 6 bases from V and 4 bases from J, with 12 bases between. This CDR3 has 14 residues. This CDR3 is CASSPRMSTGELFF. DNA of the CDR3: TGTGCCAGCAGTCCAAGAATGAGCACCGGGGAGCTGTTTTTT.

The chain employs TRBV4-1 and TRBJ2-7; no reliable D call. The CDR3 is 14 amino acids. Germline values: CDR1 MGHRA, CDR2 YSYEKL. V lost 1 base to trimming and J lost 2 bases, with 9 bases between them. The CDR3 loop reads CASSQGLIAYEQYF. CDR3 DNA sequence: TGCGCCAGCAGCCAAGGCCTGATAGCCTACGAGCAGTACTTC.

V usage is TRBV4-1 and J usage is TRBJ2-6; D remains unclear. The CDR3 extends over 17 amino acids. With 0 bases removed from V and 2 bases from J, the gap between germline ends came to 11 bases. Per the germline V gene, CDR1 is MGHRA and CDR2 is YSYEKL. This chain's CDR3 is CASSQDYGATGANVLTF. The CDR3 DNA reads TGCGCCAGCAGCCAAGATTACGGCGCGACTGGGGCCAACGTCCTGACTTTC.

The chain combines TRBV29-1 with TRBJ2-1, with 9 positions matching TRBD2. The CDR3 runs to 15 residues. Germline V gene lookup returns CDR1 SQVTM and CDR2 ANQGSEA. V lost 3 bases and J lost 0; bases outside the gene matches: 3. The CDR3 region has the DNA TGCAGCGTTGAGTCTAGCGGGGTCTCCTACAATGAGCAGTTCTTC. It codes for CSVESSGVSYNEQFF.

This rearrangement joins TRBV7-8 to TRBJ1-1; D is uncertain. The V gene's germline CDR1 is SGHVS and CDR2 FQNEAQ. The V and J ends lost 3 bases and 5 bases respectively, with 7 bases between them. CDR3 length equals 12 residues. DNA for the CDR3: TGTGCCAGCAGCTTGACGGTTACTGAAGCTTTCTTT. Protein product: CASSLTVTEAFF.